This T cell receptor (beta chain) was captured in a study of beta chain features in type 1 diabetes. General study findings and limits: Type 1 diabetes patients had TCRB CDR3s that were shorter (moderately but significantly so) in all four CD4+ subsets. PCR might pick shorter templates more often, in the same way for patients and controls.

The isolated RNA, all of it, was reverse transcribed, so expressed TCRB transcripts were what got sequenced. The data were produced by immunoSEQ multiplex PCR, yet TCRdb's version contains in-frame clones alone and is incomplete. The data contain hundreds of thousands of clones, 11% to 15% of them singletons. This clone was detected only a few times. Its antigen is unidentified. The CDR3 consists of 15 residues. Germline V gene data show CDR1 as GTSNPN and CDR2 as SVGIG (reference sequence). V lost 3 bases, J lost 2 bases, and 6 bases stayed unmatched. The sequenced material came from naive CD4+ T cells from blood. The TCR was taken from a young man with type 1 diabetes. V gene TRBV30 combines with J gene TRBJ2-3, with 9 bases lining up with TRBD1. CDR3 residues: CAWRRDREITDTQYF. Here the CDR3 DNA reads TGTGCCTGGAGGAGGGACAGGGAAATCACAGATACGCAGTATTTT.